A single T cell receptor (beta chain) is shown here with its context. Clones were read by immunoSEQ multiplex PCR, and TCRdb kept only the in-frame ones, dropping some. The sample has a few hundred thousand clones; roughly 90% are singletons. Categorization into cohorts depended on clinical history that participants reported. These data come from a study of blood T cell repertoires in COVID-19. Across the whole study: Samples came from the United States, Italy and Spain, spanning acute and convalescent COVID-19. T cells, B-cell-depleted T cells, or PBMCs supplied cDNA or gDNA.

This CDR3 contains 15 residues. V was pared by 6 bases and J by 6 bases, with 8 bases of the junction left unmatched. Germline loops: CDR1 KGHDR, CDR2 SFDVKD. This chain connects TRBV24-1 to TRBJ2-2, with TRBD2 matching over 8 bases. This receptor was obtained from a woman between 50 and 59 years old in a cohort exposed to, infected with or recovered from COVID-19 (not recorded which). Sequencing was carried out using PBMCs or T cells enriched from blood (not recorded which). The chain's CDR3 is CATSSGGLEPGELFF. The CDR3 region has the DNA TGTGCCACCAGTTCCGGGGGACTAGAACCCGGGGAGCTGTTTTTT.